These 17 T cell receptor beta chains came from one sample sequenced in a study of T cells after yellow fever vaccination. TCRdb used MiXCR to reprocess the 5' RACE reads, holding one entry per CDR3 protein. The table includes around 350,000 distinct CDR3 sequences, approximately 10% detected once. The sample here was PBMCs, taken on the day of the first yellow fever vaccination. The source is a man aged 18 to 29 who received the YFV17D yellow fever vaccine.

This clonotype came up a few times. The chain couples TRBV18 to TRBJ2-6; 8 bases agree with TRBD1. J gave up 4 bases and V 3 bases, and 2 bases lay outside the gene matches. Germline loops: CDR1 KGHSH, CDR2 LQKENI. The CDR3 is made up of 15 amino acids. The CDR3 loop is CASSPTGAGANVLTF. CDR3 in DNA: TGTGCCAGCTCACCGACAGGGGCCGGGGCCAACGTCCTGACTTTC.

This clonotype has a count of ten or more. The V and J genes are TRBV5-8 and TRBJ2-7, with D perhaps TRBD2 (5 bases). CDR3 length equals 13 residues. Trimming took 4 bases from V and 2 from J, leaving 10 bases between them. CDR1 and CDR2 (germline): SGHTS, YDEGEE. The CDR3: CASSPPGAYEQYF. The CDR3 region has the DNA TGTGCCAGCAGCCCCCCCGGGGCCTACGAGCAGTACTTC.

This clonotype was counted only a few times. The V call is TRBV24-1, the J call TRBJ1-1; D perhaps matches TRBD1 (6 bases). V was pared by 5 bases and J by 4 bases, with 16 bases between. Per germline, CDR1 KGHDR and CDR2 SFDVKD. This CDR3 comprises 15 residues. DNA for the CDR3: TGTGCCACCAGTGTTTCACAGGGTGGATCCACTGAAGCTTTCTTT. Translation gives CATSVSQGGSTEAFF.

This clonotype was counted between two and nine times. The chain uses TRBV12-3 or TRBV12-4 and TRBJ2-5; 8 bases fit TRBD1. V was clipped by 3 bases and J by 5 bases; unmatched bases: 5. CDR3 length equals 14 residues. The CDR3 nucleotides read TGTGCCAGCAGTTTCGGGACAGGTTTTGAGACCCAGTACTTC. This codes for CASSFGTGFETQYF.

This clonotype was detected a few times. The chain couples TRBV20-1 to TRBJ2-2; possible D gene TRBD1, 6 bases. Trimming shortened V by 4 bases and J by 4 bases, and 13 bases separated the two germline ends. CDR1 DFQATT and CDR2 SNEGSKA come from the germline V gene (reference sequence). The CDR3 is 14 amino acids. CDR3 region: CSANREYGTGELFF. The CDR3, as DNA: TGCAGTGCTAACAGGGAATACGGCACCGGGGAGCTGTTTTTT.

This chain links TRBV20-1 with TRBJ2-1; 10 positions match TRBD2. This CDR3 comprises 16 residues. The V gene's germline CDR1 is DFQATT and CDR2 SNEGSKA (reference sequence). With 4 bases clipped from V and 0 bases from J, the junction kept 6 bases outside the gene matches. The CDR3 loop reads CSATPSGGPSYNEQFF. CDR3 coding DNA: TGCAGTGCTACCCCTAGCGGGGGCCCCTCCTACAATGAGCAGTTCTTC.

The chain is built from TRBV4-1 and TRBJ2-7, with D maybe TRBD1 (6 bases). CDR1 and CDR2 (germline): MGHRA, YSYEKL. The V gene lost 0 bases and the J gene lost 7 bases, with 19 bases spanning the gap. The CDR3 has 16 residues. The DNA for the CDR3 is TGCGCCAGCAGCCAAGATCGCAGTGGGCAGGGGCTTGAGCAGTACGTC. Protein: CASSQDRSGQGLEQYV.

This clonotype was seen a handful of times. The chain couples TRBV18 to TRBJ2-7; 14 bases line up with TRBD2. After removal of 3 bases from V and 3 bases from J, the junction contained 1 base not matched to a gene. This CDR3 is 15 amino acids long. The germline CDR1 and CDR2 sequences are KGHSH and LQKENI. CDR3 loop: CASSPTSGGVYEQYV. CDR3 sequence (DNA): TGTGCCAGCTCACCGACTAGCGGGGGGGTCTACGAGCAGTACGTC.

The chain combines TRBV11-2 with TRBJ2-5; possibly TRBD1 for D (5 bases). Deletions cut 4 bases from V and 5 bases from J, with 14 bases between. CDR1 and CDR2 (germline): SGHAT, FQNNGV. The CDR3 length is 14 residues. CDR3 in DNA: TGTGCCAGCAGCTCCTCGGGCAGGGCCGAGACCCAGTACTTC. It specifies CASSSSGRAETQYF.

The chain is built from TRBV6-5 and TRBJ2-2; D is unresolved. This CDR3 comprises 14 residues. Between the trimmed V and J ends, which lost 0 bases and 7 bases, there was a span of 9 bases. The germline V gene encodes CDR1 MNHEY and CDR2 SVGAGI. The CDR3, as DNA: TGTGCCAGCAGTTACTCCCCAGCGAACGGGGAGCTGTTTTTT. Residues: CASSYSPANGELFF.

This clonotype has at least ten counts. The V and J genes are TRBV7-2 and TRBJ2-1; no clear D. The CDR3 sequence is 13 residues long. Trimming stripped 5 bases from V and 4 bases from J, with 9 bases between. Germline CDR1 SGHTA, CDR2 FQGNSA. CDR3 residues: CASSPKQYNEQFF. The CDR3 DNA reads as TGTGCCAGCAGCCCAAAGCAGTACAATGAGCAGTTCTTC.

This clonotype turned up a few times. The chain carries TRBV4-3 and TRBJ2-2; D not resolved. This CDR3 comprises 15 residues. V lost 0 bases and J 7 bases, leaving 12 bases between the germline ends. The V gene's germline CDR1 is LGHNA and CDR2 YSLEER. CDR3 loop: CASSQEADPGGELFF. CDR3 DNA: TGCGCCAGCAGCCAAGAGGCAGACCCTGGCGGGGAGCTGTTTTTT.

The chain joins TRBV6-2 or TRBV6-3 to TRBJ2-1, with unresolved D. Germline V gene sequence: CDR1 MNHEY, CDR2 SVGEGT. This CDR3 has 14 residues. Trimming stripped 4 bases from V and 10 bases from J, with 17 bases between. Here the CDR3 DNA reads TGTGCCAGCAGTTCCGCCCCGACTTTTTGGGAGCAGTTCTTC. It encodes CASSSAPTFWEQFF.

This chain uses TRBV9 with TRBJ1-3, with D possibly TRBD1 on 5 matching bases. CDR3 length: 18 residues. CDR1 and CDR2 (germline): SGDLS, YYNGEE. Between the trimmed V and J ends, which lost 6 bases and 1 base, there was a span of 23 bases. CDR3: CASTPDLGGGSSGNTIYF. In DNA, the CDR3 is TGTGCCAGCACCCCTGATTTGGGGGGTGGGTCTTCTGGAAACACCATATATTTT.

A few counts support this clonotype. The V and J genes are TRBV15 and TRBJ2-3, with D unclear. CDR1 is LNHNV, CDR2 YYDKDF, per germline (reference sequence). The CDR3 covers 18 residues. Trimming cost V 0 bases and J 1 base, with 17 bases left between them. CDR3 sequence: CATSRDPMAYTGTDTQYF. The CDR3 DNA follows: TGTGCCACCAGCAGAGATCCTATGGCTTACACAGGCACAGATACGCAGTATTTT.

This rearrangement joins TRBV12-3 or TRBV12-4 to TRBJ2-3; D gene uncertain. The CDR3 length is 11 residues. The V end was cut by 2 bases, the J end by 6 bases, with 3 bases between. For the CDR3, the DNA is TGTGCCAGCAGTTTATGGGATACGCAGTATTTT. It translates to CASSLWDTQYF.

This clonotype was detected only a few times. The chain is built from TRBV29-1 and TRBJ2-7; D is ambiguous. The CDR3 consists of 11 residues. Germline V lookup: CDR1 SQVTM, CDR2 ANQGSEA. Trimming stripped 5 bases from V and 4 bases from J, with 9 bases between. CDR3 region: CSVRVNYEQYF. CDR3 coding DNA: TGCAGCGTTAGGGTAAATTACGAGCAGTACTTC.